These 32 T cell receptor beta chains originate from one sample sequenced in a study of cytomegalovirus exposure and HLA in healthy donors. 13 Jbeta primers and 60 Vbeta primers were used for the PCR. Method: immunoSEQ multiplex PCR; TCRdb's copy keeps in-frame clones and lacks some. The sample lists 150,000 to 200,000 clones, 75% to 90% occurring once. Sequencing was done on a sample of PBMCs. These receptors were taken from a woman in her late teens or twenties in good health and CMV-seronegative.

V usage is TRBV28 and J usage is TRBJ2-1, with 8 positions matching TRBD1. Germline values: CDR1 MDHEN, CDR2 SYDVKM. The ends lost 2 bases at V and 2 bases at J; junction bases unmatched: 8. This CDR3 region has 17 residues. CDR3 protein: CASSLARQGRTYNEQFF. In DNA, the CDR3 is TGTGCCAGCAGTTTAGCTCGACAGGGGAGGACCTACAATGAGCAGTTCTTC.

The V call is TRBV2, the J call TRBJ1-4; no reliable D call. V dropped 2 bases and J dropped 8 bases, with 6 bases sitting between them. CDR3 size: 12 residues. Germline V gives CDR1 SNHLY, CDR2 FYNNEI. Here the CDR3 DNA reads TGTGCCAGCAGTGAAAGGAGGGAAAAACTGTTTTTT. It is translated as CASSERREKLFF. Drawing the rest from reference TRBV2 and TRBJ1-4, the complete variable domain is EPEVTQTPSHQVTQMGQEVILRCVPISNHLYFYWYRQILGQKVEFLVSFYNNEISEKSEIFDDQFSVERPDGSNFTLKIRSTKLEDSAMYFCASSERREKLFFGSGTQLSVL.

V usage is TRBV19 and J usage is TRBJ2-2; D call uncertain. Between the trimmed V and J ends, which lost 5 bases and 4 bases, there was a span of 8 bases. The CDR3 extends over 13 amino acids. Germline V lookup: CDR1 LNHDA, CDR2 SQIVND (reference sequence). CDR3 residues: CASSVTATGELFF. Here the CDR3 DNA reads TGTGCCAGTAGTGTTACAGCCACCGGGGAGCTGTTTTTT. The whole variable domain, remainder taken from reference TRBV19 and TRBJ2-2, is DGGITQSPKYLFRKEGQNVTLSCEQNLNHDAMYWYRQDPGQGLRLIYYSQIVNDFQKGDIAEGYSVSREKKESFPLTVTSAQKNPTAFYLCASSVTATGELFFGEGSRLTVL.

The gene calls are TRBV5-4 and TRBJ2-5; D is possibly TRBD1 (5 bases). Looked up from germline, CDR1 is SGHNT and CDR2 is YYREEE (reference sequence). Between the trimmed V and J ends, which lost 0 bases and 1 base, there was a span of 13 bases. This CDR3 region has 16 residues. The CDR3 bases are TGTGCCAGCAGCTTGGGGGGCCTTTCGGCCCAAGAGACCCAGTACTTC. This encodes CASSLGGLSAQETQYF.

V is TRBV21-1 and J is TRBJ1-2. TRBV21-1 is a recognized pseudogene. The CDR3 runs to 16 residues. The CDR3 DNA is TGTGCCAGCAGCAGTGGACCCGAGGGTGGCGACTATGGCTACACCTTC. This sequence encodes CASSSGPEGGDYGYTF.

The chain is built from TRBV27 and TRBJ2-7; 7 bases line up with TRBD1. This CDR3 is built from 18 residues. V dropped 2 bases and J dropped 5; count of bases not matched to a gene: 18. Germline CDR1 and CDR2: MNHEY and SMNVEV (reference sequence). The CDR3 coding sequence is TGTGCCAGCAGTTTAGTGGGTTCAGAGACAGGGTTACCCCACGAGCAGTACTTC. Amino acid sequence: CASSLVGSETGLPHEQYF.

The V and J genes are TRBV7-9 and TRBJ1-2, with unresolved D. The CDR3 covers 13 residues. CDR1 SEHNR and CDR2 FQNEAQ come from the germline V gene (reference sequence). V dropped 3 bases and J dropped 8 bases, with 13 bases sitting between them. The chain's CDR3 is CASSLGGLGGYTF. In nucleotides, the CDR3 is TGTGCCAGCAGCTTGGGAGGATTAGGAGGCTACACCTTC.

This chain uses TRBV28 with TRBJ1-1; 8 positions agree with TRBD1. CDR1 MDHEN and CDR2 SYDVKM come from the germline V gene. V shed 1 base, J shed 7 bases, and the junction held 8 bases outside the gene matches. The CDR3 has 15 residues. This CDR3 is CASSLSGAGGGEAFF. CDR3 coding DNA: TGTGCCAGCAGTTTATCGGGTGCAGGGGGCGGTGAAGCTTTCTTT.

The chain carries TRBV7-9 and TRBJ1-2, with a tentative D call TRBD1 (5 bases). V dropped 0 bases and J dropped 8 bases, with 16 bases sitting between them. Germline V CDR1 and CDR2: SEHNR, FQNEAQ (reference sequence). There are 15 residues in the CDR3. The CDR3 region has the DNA TGTGCCAGCAGCTTAGCGGCTTCGGGGGTTGAAGGCTACACCTTC. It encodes CASSLAASGVEGYTF. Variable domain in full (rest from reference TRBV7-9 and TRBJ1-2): DTGVSQNPRHKITKRGQNVTFRCDPISEHNRLYWYRQTLGQGPEFLTYFQNEAQLEKSRLLSDRFSAERPKGSFSTLEIQRTEQGDSAMYLCASSLAASGVEGYTFGSGTRLTVV.

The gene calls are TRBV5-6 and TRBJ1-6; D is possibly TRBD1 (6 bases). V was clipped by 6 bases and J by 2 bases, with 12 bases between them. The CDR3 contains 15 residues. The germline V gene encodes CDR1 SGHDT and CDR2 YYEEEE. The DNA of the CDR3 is TGTGCCAGCACCTCGACAGGAACCTATAATTCACCCCTCCACTTT. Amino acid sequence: CASTSTGTYNSPLHF.

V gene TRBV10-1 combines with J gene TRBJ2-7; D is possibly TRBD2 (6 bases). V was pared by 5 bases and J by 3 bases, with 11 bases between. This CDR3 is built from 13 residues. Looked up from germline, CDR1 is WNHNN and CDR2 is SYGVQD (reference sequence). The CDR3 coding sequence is TGCGCCAGCAGTCCCGGGACTCGCTACGAGCAGTACTTC. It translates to CASSPGTRYEQYF.

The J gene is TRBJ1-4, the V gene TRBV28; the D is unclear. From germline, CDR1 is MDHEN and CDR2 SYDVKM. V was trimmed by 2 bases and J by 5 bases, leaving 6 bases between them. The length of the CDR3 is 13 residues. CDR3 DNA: TGTGCCAGCAGTTTAGGGCTGAATGAAAAACTGTTTTTT. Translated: CASSLGLNEKLFF.

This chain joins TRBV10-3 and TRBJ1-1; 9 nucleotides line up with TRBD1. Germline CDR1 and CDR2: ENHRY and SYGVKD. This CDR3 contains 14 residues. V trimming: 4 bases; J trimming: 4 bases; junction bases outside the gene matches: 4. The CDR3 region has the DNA TGTGCCATCAGTGGGACAGGGGTGGGCACTGAAGCTTTCTTT. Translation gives CAISGTGVGTEAFF.

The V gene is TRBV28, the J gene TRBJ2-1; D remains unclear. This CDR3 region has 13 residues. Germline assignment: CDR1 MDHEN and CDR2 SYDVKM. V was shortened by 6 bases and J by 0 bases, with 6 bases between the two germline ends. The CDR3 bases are TGTGCCAGCAGCCGTTTCTCCTACAATGAGCAGTTCTTC. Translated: CASSRFSYNEQFF.

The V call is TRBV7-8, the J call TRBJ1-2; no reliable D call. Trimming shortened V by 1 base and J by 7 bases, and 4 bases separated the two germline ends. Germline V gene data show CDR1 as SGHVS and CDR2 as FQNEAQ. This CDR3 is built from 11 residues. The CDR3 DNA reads TGTGCCAGCAGCTTAGGGAGTGGCTACACCTTC. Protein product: CASSLGSGYTF.

CDR3 sequence (DNA): TGTGCCAGCTCACCACAGGGGGCAGGTTCACCCCTCCACTTT. This translates into CASSPQGAGSPLHF. This chain links TRBV18 with TRBJ1-6, with 7 bases fitting TRBD1. This CDR3 contains 14 residues. Germline CDR1 is KGHSH and CDR2 is LQKENI. With 1 base clipped from V and 9 bases from J, the junction kept 3 bases outside the gene matches. Based on the CDR3 plus reference TRBV18 and TRBJ1-6, the full variable domain is NAGVMQNPRHLVRRRGQEARLRCSPMKGHSHVYWYRQLPEEGLKFMVYLQKENIIDESGMPKERFSAEFPKEGPSILRIQQVVRGDSAAYFCASSPQGAGSPLHFGNGTRLTVT.

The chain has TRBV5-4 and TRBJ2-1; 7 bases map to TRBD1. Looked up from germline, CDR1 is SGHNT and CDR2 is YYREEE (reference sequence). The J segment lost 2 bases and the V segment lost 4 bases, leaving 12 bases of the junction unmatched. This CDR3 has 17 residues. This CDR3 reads CASSILSGTETYNEQFF. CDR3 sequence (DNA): TGTGCCAGCAGCATACTATCCGGGACAGAAACCTACAATGAGCAGTTCTTC.

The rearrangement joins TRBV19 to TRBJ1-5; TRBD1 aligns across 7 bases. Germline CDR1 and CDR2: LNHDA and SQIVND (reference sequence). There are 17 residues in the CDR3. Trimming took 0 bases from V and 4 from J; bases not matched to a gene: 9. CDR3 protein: CASSIDRTGQVNQPQHF. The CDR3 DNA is TGTGCCAGTAGTATAGATAGGACAGGACAGGTTAATCAGCCCCAGCATTTT. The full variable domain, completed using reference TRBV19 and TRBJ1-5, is DGGITQSPKYLFRKEGQNVTLSCEQNLNHDAMYWYRQDPGQGLRLIYYSQIVNDFQKGDIAEGYSVSREKKESFPLTVTSAQKNPTAFYLCASSIDRTGQVNQPQHFGDGTRLSIL.

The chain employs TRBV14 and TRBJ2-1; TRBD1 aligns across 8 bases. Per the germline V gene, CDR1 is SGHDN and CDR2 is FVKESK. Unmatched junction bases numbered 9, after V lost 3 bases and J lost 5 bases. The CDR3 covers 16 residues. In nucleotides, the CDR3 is TGTGCCAGCAGCCACTTACCCCGGACAGGGAACAATGAGCAGTTCTTC. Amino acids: CASSHLPRTGNNEQFF. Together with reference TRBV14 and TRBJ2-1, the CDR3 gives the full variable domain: EAGVTQFPSHSVIEKGQTVTLRCDPISGHDNLYWYRRVMGKEIKFLLHFVKESKQDESGMPNNRFLAERTGGTYSTLKVQPAELEDSGVYFCASSHLPRTGNNEQFFGPGTRLTVL.

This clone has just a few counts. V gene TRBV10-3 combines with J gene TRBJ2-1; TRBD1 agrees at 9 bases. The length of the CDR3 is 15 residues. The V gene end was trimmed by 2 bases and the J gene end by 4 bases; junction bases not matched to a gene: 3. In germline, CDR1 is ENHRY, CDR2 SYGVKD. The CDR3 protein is CAISEDRGKYNEQFF. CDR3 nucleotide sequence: TGTGCCATCAGTGAGGACAGGGGGAAGTACAATGAGCAGTTCTTC.

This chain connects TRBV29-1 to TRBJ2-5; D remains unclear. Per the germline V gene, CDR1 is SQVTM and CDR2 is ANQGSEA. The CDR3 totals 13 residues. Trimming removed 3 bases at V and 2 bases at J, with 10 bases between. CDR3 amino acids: CSVDSDRQETQYF. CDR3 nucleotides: TGCAGCGTTGACAGCGATCGTCAAGAGACCCAGTACTTC.

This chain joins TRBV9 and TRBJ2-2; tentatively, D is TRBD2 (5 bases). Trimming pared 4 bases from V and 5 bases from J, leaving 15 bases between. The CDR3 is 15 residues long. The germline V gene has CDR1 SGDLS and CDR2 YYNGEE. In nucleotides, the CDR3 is TGTGCCAGCAGCCTCGAGGGCAGACGGACCGGGGAGCTGTTTTTT. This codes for CASSLEGRRTGELFF.

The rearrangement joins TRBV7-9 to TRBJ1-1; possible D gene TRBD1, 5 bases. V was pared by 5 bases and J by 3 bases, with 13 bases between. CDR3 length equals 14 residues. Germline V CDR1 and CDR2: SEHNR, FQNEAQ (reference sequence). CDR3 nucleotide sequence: TGTGCCAGCAGCAAAAAGGGGATGGACACTGAAGCTTTCTTT. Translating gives CASSKKGMDTEAFF.

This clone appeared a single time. Here the CDR3 DNA reads TGTGCCAGCAGGGATGAGTCGACAGGGGGATATAACAATGAGCAGTTCTTC. It translates to CASRDESTGGYNNEQFF. The chain combines TRBV27 with TRBJ2-1, with 9 positions matching TRBD1. V lost 6 bases and J lost 5; bases outside the gene matches: 14. Germline V CDR1 and CDR2: MNHEY, SMNVEV (reference sequence). CDR3 size: 17 residues.

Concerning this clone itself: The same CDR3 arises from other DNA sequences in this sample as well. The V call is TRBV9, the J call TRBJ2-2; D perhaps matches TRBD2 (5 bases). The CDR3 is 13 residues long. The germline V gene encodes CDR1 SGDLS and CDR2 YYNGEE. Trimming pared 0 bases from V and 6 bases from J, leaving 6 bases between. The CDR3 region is CASSVGGSGELFF. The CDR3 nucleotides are TGTGCCAGCAGCGTAGGAGGGTCCGGGGAGCTGTTTTTT.

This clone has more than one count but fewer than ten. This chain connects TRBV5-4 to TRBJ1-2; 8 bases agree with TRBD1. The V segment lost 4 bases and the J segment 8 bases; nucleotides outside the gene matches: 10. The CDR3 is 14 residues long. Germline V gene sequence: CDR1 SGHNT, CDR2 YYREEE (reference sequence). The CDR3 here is CASSRTGQGYGYTF. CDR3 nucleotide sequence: TGTGCCAGCAGCCGGACCGGACAGGGCTACGGCTACACCTTC.

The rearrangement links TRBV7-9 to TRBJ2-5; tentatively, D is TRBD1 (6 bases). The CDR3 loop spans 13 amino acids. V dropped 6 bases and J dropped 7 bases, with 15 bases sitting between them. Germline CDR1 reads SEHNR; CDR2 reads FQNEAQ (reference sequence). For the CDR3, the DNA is TGTGCCAGCAGGAGACAGGTGGATGGGACCCAGTACTTC. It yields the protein CASRRQVDGTQYF.

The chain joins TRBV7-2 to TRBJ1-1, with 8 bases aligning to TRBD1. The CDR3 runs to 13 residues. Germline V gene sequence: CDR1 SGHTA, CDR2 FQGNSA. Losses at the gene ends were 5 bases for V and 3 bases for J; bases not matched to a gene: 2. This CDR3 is CASSKQGDTEAFF. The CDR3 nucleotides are TGTGCCAGCAGCAAACAGGGGGACACTGAAGCTTTCTTT.

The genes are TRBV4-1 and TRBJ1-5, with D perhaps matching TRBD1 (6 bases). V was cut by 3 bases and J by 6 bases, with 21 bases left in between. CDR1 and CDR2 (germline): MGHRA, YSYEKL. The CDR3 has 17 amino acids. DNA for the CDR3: TGCGCCAGCAGCCATGGTAACGGACAGTCGAATCCTCAGCCCCAGCATTTT. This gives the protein CASSHGNGQSNPQPQHF.

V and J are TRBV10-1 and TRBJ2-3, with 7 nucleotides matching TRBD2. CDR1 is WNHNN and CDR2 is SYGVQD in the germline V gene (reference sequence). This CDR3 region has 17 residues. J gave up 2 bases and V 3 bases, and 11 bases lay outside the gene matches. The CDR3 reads CASSDARDYRITDTQYF. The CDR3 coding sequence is TGCGCCAGCAGTGACGCCAGGGACTACCGGATCACAGATACGCAGTATTTT.

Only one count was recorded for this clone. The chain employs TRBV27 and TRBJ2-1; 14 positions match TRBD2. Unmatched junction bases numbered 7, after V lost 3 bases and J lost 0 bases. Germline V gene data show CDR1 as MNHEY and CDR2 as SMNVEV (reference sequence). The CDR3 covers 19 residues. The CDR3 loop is CASSFGLAGGISSYNEQFF. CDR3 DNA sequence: TGTGCCAGCAGTTTTGGACTAGCGGGGGGCATAAGCTCCTACAATGAGCAGTTCTTC.

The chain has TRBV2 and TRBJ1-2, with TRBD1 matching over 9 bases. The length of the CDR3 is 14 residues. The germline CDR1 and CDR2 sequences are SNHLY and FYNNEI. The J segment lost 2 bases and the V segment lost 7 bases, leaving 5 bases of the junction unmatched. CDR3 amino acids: CASNPGTGNYGYTF. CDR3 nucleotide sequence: TGTGCCAGCAATCCCGGGACAGGGAACTATGGCTACACCTTC.